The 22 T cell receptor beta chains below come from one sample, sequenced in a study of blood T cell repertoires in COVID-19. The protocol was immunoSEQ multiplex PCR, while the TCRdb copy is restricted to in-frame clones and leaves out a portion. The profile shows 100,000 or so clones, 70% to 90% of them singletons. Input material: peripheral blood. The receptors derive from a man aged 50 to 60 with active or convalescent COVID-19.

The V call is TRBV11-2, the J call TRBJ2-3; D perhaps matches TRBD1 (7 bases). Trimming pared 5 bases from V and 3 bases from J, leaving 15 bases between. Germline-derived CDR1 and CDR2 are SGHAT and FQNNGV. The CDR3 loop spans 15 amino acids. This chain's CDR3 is CASSQTAGGTDTQYF. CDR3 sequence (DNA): TGTGCCAGCAGCCAAACGGCAGGGGGGACAGATACGCAGTATTTT.

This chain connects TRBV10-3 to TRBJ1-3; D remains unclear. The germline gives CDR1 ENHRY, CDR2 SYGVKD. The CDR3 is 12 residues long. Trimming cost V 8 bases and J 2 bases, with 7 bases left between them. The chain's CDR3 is CAIVGAGNTIYF. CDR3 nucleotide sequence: TGTGCCATCGTCGGGGCTGGAAACACCATATATTTT.

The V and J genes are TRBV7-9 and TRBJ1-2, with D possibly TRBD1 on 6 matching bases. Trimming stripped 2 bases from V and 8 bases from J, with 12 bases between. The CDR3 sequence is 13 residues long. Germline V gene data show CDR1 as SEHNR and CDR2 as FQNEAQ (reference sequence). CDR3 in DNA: TGTGCCAGCAGCTTACAGGGGCAGGAGGGCTACACCTTC. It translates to CASSLQGQEGYTF.

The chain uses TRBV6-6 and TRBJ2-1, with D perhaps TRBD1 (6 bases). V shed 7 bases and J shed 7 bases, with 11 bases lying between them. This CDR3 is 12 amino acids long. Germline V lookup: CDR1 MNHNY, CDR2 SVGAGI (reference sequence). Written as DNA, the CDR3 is TGTGCCAGCAATCGCAGGGGTAATGAGCAGTTCTTC. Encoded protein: CASNRRGNEQFF.

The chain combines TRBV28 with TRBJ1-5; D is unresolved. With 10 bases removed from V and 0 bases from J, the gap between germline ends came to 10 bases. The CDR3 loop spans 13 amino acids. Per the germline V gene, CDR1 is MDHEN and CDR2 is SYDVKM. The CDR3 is CATRSYSNQPQHF. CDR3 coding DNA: TGTGCCACCCGTTCGTATAGCAATCAGCCCCAGCATTTT. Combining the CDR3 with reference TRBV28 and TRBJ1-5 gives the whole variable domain DVKVTQSSRYLVKRTGEKVFLECVQDMDHENMFWYRQDPGLGLRLIYFSYDVKMKEKGDIPEGYSVSREKKERFSLILESASTNQTSMYLCATRSYSNQPQHFGDGTRLSIL.

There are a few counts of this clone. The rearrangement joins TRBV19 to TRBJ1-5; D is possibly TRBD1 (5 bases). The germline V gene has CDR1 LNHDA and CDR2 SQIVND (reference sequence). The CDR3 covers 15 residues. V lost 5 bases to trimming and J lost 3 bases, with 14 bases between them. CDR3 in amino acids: CASSQAGGDNQPQHF. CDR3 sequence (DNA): TGTGCCAGTAGTCAAGCCGGGGGGGACAATCAGCCCCAGCATTTT.

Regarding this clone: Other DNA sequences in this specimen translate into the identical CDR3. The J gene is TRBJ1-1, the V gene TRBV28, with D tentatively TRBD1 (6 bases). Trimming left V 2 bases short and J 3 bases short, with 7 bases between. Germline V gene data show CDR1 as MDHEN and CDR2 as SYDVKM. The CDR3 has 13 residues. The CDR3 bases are TGTGCCAGCAGTTTAAACAGGGACACTGAAGCTTTCTTT. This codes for CASSLNRDTEAFF.

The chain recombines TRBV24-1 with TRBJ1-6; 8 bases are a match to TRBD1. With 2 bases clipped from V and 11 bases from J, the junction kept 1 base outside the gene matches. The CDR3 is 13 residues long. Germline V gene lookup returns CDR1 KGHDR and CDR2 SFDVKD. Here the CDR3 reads CATSDWTGTPLHF. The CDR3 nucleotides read TGTGCCACCAGTGATTGGACAGGGACACCCCTCCACTTT.

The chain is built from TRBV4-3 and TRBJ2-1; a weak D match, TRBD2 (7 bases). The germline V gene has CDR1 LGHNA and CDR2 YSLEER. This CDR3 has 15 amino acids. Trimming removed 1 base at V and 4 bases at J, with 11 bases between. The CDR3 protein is CASSQGGGLYNEQFF. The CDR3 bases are TGCGCCAGCAGCCAAGGCGGGGGCTTATACAATGAGCAGTTCTTC.

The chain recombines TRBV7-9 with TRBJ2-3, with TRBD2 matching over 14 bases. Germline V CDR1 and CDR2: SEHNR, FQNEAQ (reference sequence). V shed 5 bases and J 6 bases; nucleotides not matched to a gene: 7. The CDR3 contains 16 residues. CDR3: CASSTGLAGAGDTQYF. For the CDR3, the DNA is TGTGCCAGCAGCACGGGACTAGCGGGGGCCGGGGATACGCAGTATTTT.

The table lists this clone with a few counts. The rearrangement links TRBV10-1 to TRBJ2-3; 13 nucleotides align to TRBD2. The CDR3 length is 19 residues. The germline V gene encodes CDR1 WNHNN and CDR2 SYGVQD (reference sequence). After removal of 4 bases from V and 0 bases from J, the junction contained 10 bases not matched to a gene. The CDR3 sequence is CASSGRGTSGISSTDTQYF. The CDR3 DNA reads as TGCGCCAGCAGTGGCCGAGGGACTAGCGGGATTTCTAGCACAGATACGCAGTATTTT.

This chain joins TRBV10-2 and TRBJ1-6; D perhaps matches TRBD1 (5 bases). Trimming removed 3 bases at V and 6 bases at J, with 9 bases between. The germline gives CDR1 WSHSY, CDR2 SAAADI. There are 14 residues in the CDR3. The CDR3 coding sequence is TGCGCCAGCAGTGACAGGGATGGTAATTCACCCCTCCACTTT. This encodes CASSDRDGNSPLHF.

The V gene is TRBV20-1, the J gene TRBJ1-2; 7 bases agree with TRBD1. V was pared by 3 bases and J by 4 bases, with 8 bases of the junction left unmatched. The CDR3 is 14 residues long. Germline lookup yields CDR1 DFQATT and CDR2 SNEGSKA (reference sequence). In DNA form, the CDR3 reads TGCAGTGCTAGTGGGGACAGCCCTCTCTATGGCTACACCTTC. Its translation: CSASGDSPLYGYTF.

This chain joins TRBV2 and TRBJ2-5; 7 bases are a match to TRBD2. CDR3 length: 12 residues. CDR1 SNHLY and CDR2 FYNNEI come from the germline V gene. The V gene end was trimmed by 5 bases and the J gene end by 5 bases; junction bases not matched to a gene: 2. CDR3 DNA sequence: TGTGCCAGCAGTCGGGGGGTGGAGACCCAGTACTTC. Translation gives CASSRGVETQYF.

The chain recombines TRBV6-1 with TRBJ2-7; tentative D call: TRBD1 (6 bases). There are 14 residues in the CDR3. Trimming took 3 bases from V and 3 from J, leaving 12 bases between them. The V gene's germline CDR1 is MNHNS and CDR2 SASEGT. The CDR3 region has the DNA TGTGCCAGCAGTGATTCGGGACATTACTACGAGCAGTACGTC. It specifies CASSDSGHYYEQYV.

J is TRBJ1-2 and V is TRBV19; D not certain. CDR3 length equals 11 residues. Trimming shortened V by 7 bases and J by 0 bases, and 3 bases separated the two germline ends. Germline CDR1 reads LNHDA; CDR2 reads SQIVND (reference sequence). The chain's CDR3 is CASTANYGYTF. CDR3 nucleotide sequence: TGTGCCAGTACCGCTAACTATGGCTACACCTTC.

The chain's CDR3 is CASTGSRTDTQYF. The CDR3 nucleotides are TGTGCCAGCACAGGCTCTCGCACAGATACGCAGTATTTT. This sequence joins TRBV2 and TRBJ2-3; D not certain. The CDR3 extends over 13 amino acids. V was pared by 7 bases and J by 1 base, with 9 bases between. Per germline, CDR1 SNHLY and CDR2 FYNNEI. Full variable domain (missing parts from reference TRBV2 and TRBJ2-3): EPEVTQTPSHQVTQMGQEVILRCVPISNHLYFYWYRQILGQKVEFLVSFYNNEISEKSEIFDDQFSVERPDGSNFTLKIRSTKLEDSAMYFCASTGSRTDTQYFGPGTRLTVL.

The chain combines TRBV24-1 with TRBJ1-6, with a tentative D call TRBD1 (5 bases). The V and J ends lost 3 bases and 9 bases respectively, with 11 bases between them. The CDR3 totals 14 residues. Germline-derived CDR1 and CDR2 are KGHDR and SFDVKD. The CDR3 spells CATSDDSSGSPLHF. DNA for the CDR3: TGTGCCACCAGTGATGACAGCAGTGGTTCACCCCTCCACTTT.

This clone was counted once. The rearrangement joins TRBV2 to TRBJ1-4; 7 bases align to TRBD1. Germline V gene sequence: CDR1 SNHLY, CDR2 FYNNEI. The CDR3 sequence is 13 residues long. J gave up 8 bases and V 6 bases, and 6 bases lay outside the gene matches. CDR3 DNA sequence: TGTGCCAGCAGGACAGGGACAAGAGAAAAACTGTTTTTT. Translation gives CASRTGTREKLFF.

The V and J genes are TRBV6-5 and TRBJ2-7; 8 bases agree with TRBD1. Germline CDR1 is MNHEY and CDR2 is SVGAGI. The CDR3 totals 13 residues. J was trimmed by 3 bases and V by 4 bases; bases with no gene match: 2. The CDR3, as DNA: TGTGCCAGCAGTTTTACAGGGGGCTACGAGCAGTACTTC. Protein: CASSFTGGYEQYF.

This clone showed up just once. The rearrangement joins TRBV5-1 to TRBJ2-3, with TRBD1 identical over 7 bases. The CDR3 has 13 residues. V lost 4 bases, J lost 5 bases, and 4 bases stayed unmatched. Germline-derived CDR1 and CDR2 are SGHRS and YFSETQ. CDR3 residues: CASSLRQGDTQYF. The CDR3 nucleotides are TGCGCCAGCAGCCTTCGACAGGGAGATACGCAGTATTTT.

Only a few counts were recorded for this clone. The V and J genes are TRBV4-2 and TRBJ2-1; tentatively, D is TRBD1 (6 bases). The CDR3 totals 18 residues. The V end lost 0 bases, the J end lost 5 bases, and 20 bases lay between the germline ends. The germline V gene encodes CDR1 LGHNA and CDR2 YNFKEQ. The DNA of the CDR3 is TGTGCCAGCAGCCAAGATCTCGCGGCTAGCTGGGGGCACAATGAGCAGTTCTTC. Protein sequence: CASSQDLAASWGHNEQFF.